These T cell receptor beta chains were read from a single sample in a study of tumor T cells in aggressive B-cell lymphoma. Produced via immunoSEQ multiplex PCR; TCRdb's table is partial and in-frame only. The sample records about 10,000 clones, approximately 85% being singletons. What was sequenced was tumor tissue. The receptors stem from an adult with diffuse large B cell lymphoma. Both conserved end residues are part of each CDR3. The D gene is left open where the match is weak. Only part of the rows carry a size: once, few, many, or a class if the clone is expanded.

clone size | CDR3 length | J gene | V gene | D gene | CDR3 protein | CDR3 DNA
few | 13 | TRBJ2-5 | TRBV11-3 | TRBD2 | CASSPREGGSQYF | TGTGCCAGCAGCCCCCGGGAGGGCGGGTCCCAGTACTTC
. | 12 | TRBJ2-7 | TRBV29-1 | . | CSHRTLRGEQYF | TGCAGCCACAGGACACTGCGGGGCGAGCAGTACTTC
few | 13 | TRBJ2-1 | TRBV5-4 | . | CASSLGVQNEQFF | TGTGCCAGCAGCCTAGGCGTCCAGAATGAGCAGTTCTTC
. | 15 | TRBJ1-1 | TRBV7-2 | . | CASTKSGQRNTEAFF | TGTGCCAGCACCAAATCGGGACAACGGAACACTGAAGCTTTCTTT
. | 13 | TRBJ2-1 | TRBV5-4 | . | CASSFQAGREQFF | TGTGCCAGCAGCTTCCAGGCGGGAAGGGAGCAGTTCTTC
few | 14 | TRBJ2-5 | TRBV5-1 | TRBD2 | CASSSSRGEETQYF | TGCGCCAGCAGCTCGAGCCGGGGGGAAGAGACCCAGTACTTC
. | 14 | TRBJ1-5 | TRBV10-3 | TRBD1 | CAAGTGDSNQPQHF | TGTGCCGCCGGGACAGGGGATAGCAATCAGCCCCAGCATTTT
. | 14 | TRBJ1-4 | TRBV6-5 | . | CASSRNRAAEKLFF | TGTGCCAGCAGTCGAAACAGGGCCGCGGAAAAACTGTTTTTT
. | 16 | TRBJ2-2 | TRBV7-2 | TRBD2 | CASSRTGTSGTGELFF | TGTGCCAGCAGCCGGACCGGGACTAGCGGGACCGGGGAGCTGTTTTTT
. | 14 | TRBJ1-1 | TRBV19 | . | CASSYTGTDTEAFF | TGTGCCAGTAGTTATACAGGCACAGACACTGAAGCTTTCTTT
. | 13 | TRBJ1-2 | TRBV13 | . | CASDPGKGGGYTF | TGTGCCAGTGACCCGGGGAAGGGAGGTGGCTACACCTTC
. | 15 | TRBJ1-6 | TRBV9 | . | CASSVSSGGNSPLHF | TGTGCCAGCAGCGTTAGCAGTGGAGGTAATTCACCCCTCCACTTT
once | 14 | TRBJ2-7 | TRBV2 | TRBD1 | CASSRDRGRYEQYF | TGTGCCAGCAGTCGGGACAGGGGGCGGTACGAGCAGTACTTC
once | 14 | TRBJ1-2 | TRBV30 | . | CAWSFGGVDNGYTF | TGTGCCTGGAGTTTCGGAGGCGTCGACAATGGCTACACCTTC
. | 15 | TRBJ1-1 | TRBV7-2 | . | CASSLHAVGNTEAFF | TGTGCCAGCAGCTTACACGCGGTGGGGAACACTGAAGCTTTCTTT
. | 14 | TRBJ1-5 | TRBV29-1 | . | CSAAEGILNQPQHF | TGCAGCGCGGCAGAGGGCATCCTAAATCAGCCCCAGCATTTT